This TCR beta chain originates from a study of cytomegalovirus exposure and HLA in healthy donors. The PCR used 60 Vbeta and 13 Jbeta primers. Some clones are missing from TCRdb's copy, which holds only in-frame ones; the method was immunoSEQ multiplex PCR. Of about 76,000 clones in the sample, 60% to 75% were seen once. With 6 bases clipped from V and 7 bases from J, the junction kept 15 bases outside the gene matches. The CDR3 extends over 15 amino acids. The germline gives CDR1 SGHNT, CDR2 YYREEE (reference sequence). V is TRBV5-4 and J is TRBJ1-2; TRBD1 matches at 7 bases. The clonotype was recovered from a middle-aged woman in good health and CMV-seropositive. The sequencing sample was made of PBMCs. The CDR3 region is CASKKPGQLTGGYTF. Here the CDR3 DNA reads TGTGCCAGCAAAAAACCGGGACAGCTCACCGGTGGCTACACCTTC.